A selection of T cell receptor beta chains follows, all from one sample in a study of post-analysis software for immune sequencing data. TCRdb independently ran MiXCR on the PCR reads; one entry per CDR3 protein. This table holds 740,000 or so distinct CDR3 sequences, 53% found once. The sample consisted of blood. The receptors shown here come from a girl between 10 and 17 years old with multiple sclerosis. Each CDR3 is given with its conserved first and last residue. The order of the fields is CDR3 DNA, CDR3 protein, clone size, V gene, D gene, J gene. A D gene is named only where the DNA matches it firmly. Clone size is not always given. Where it is, it says once, few, many or a class for expanded clones.

CDR3 DNA: TGTGCCAGCAGTGCATCACGGACAGGCACTAATGAAAAACTGTTTTTT; CDR3 protein: CASSASRTGTNEKLFF; clone size: NA; V gene: TRBV12-3/TRBV12-4; D gene: TRBD1; J gene: TRBJ1-4
CDR3 DNA: TGTGCCAGCAGTCCCTGGGGGGGTTTAAGCAATCAGCCCCAGCATTTT; CDR3 protein: CASSPWGGLSNQPQHF; clone size: NA; V gene: TRBV27; D gene: NA; J gene: TRBJ1-5
CDR3 DNA: TGTGCCACCAGCAGATACCGGGACACCCAGTCGCTCAACTATGGCTACACCTTC; CDR3 protein: CATSRYRDTQSLNYGYTF; clone size: few; V gene: TRBV15; D gene: NA; J gene: TRBJ1-2
CDR3 DNA: TGTGCCAGCAGCGTAACTCCAGGGGTTTCTGGCTACACCTTC; CDR3 protein: CASSVTPGVSGYTF; clone size: few; V gene: TRBV9; D gene: NA; J gene: TRBJ1-2
CDR3 DNA: TGTGCCAGCAGCTTAGTGACAGGGGTCGGTGGCTACACCTTC; CDR3 protein: CASSLVTGVGGYTF; clone size: NA; V gene: TRBV7-2; D gene: TRBD1; J gene: TRBJ1-2
CDR3 DNA: TGCGCCAGCAGCTTGGGTGGCGACAAAAACATTCAGTACTTC; CDR3 protein: CASSLGGDKNIQYF; clone size: few; V gene: TRBV5-1; D gene: NA; J gene: TRBJ2-4
CDR3 DNA: TGTGCCAGCAGTTACGTACTAGCAGGAGAGGAAAACATTCAGTACTTC; CDR3 protein: CASSYVLAGEENIQYF; clone size: few; V gene: TRBV6-2/TRBV6-3; D gene: NA; J gene: TRBJ2-4
CDR3 DNA: TGCAGCGTAGAGAGAAATTACGAGCAGTACTTC; CDR3 protein: CSVERNYEQYF; clone size: NA; V gene: TRBV29-1; D gene: NA; J gene: TRBJ2-7
CDR3 DNA: TGCGCCAGCAGCTTGGGACTACCAAGGAGTACAGATACGCAGTATTTT; CDR3 protein: CASSLGLPRSTDTQYF; clone size: NA; V gene: TRBV5-1; D gene: NA; J gene: TRBJ2-3
CDR3 DNA: TGCGCCAGCAGAGCGGGGGGCGACCAAAGGGGCGAGCAGTTCTTC; CDR3 protein: CASRAGGDQRGEQFF; clone size: NA; V gene: TRBV5-1; D gene: TRBD2; J gene: TRBJ2-1
CDR3 DNA: TGCAGTGCTAGAGAACCTGGGTCGGCGGGAGTAGGATACAATGAGCAGTTCTTC; CDR3 protein: CSAREPGSAGVGYNEQFF; clone size: NA; V gene: TRBV20-1; D gene: TRBD2; J gene: TRBJ2-1
CDR3 DNA: TGTGCTAGTGCAACTAGCGGGAGTTTTTCCTACAATGAGCAGTTCTTC; CDR3 protein: CASATSGSFSYNEQFF; clone size: NA; V gene: TRBV12-5; D gene: TRBD2; J gene: TRBJ2-1
CDR3 DNA: TGTGCCAGCAGCGCTACCGGGACGATCATTCAGTACTTC; CDR3 protein: CASSATGTIIQYF; clone size: few; V gene: TRBV7-2; D gene: NA; J gene: TRBJ2-4
CDR3 DNA: TGCAGTGCTAGTGGGACAGGGGATCCCTACGAGCAGTACTTC; CDR3 protein: CSASGTGDPYEQYF; clone size: once; V gene: TRBV20-1; D gene: TRBD1; J gene: TRBJ2-7
CDR3 DNA: TGTGCCAGCAGGGACTCCCGGGGGAGCACAGATACGCAGTATTTT; CDR3 protein: CASRDSRGSTDTQYF; clone size: NA; V gene: TRBV5-5; D gene: NA; J gene: TRBJ2-3
CDR3 DNA: TGTGCCACCGGATCATTATACAATGAGCAGTACTTC; CDR3 protein: CATGSLYNEQYF; clone size: NA; V gene: TRBV15; D gene: NA; J gene: TRBJ2-7
CDR3 DNA: TGTGCCAGCAAGAAGCCACGCGCGGCATCATACAATGAGCAGTTCTTC; CDR3 protein: CASKKPRAASYNEQFF; clone size: NA; V gene: TRBV6-4; D gene: NA; J gene: TRBJ2-1
CDR3 DNA: TGTGCCAGCAGCCCACAGGGAAACTATGGCTACACCTTC; CDR3 protein: CASSPQGNYGYTF; clone size: many; V gene: TRBV12-3/TRBV12-4; D gene: NA; J gene: TRBJ1-2
CDR3 DNA: TGTGCCAGTAGCTTGTGGGGAGCAACCCCAGAGACCCAGTACTTC; CDR3 protein: CASSLWGATPETQYF; clone size: NA; V gene: TRBV5-5; D gene: NA; J gene: TRBJ2-5
CDR3 DNA: TGCGCCAGCAGCTTGCTAGGGTGGTACGAGCAGTACTTC; CDR3 protein: CASSLLGWYEQYF; clone size: NA; V gene: TRBV5-1; D gene: NA; J gene: TRBJ2-7
CDR3 DNA: TGTGCCAGCACCCCAGGGGCTAGCGGGAAGATAAACATTCAGTACTTC; CDR3 protein: CASTPGASGKINIQYF; clone size: NA; V gene: TRBV12-3/TRBV12-4; D gene: TRBD2; J gene: TRBJ2-4
CDR3 DNA: TGTGCCAGCAGCTGGGCTAGCGGCCCCCTGGATACGCAGTATTTT; CDR3 protein: CASSWASGPLDTQYF; clone size: NA; V gene: TRBV6-5; D gene: TRBD2; J gene: TRBJ2-3
CDR3 DNA: TGCAGCGTTGAGGGTCGGCCGGGCGTCTACACCTTC; CDR3 protein: CSVEGRPGVYTF; clone size: few; V gene: TRBV29-1; D gene: NA; J gene: TRBJ1-2
CDR3 DNA: TGTGCCAGCTCACCAAGGAAGGGGACAGGGGCCTACGAGCAGTACTTC; CDR3 protein: CASSPRKGTGAYEQYF; clone size: NA; V gene: TRBV18; D gene: TRBD1; J gene: TRBJ2-7
CDR3 DNA: TGTGCCAGCAGCCAAGACTGGGACAGGGGATCCAATGGCTACACCTTC; CDR3 protein: CASSQDWDRGSNGYTF; clone size: few; V gene: TRBV3-1; D gene: TRBD1; J gene: TRBJ1-2